Presented here are 2 T cell receptor beta chains from one specimen sequenced in a study of T-cell reconstitution after alpha-beta-depleted transplantation in children. During its preparation, the TCRbeta library received unique molecular identifiers. TCRdb reprocessed the PCR reads with MiXCR, giving one entry per CDR3 protein. The sample lists roughly 490,000 distinct CDR3 sequences, 11% occurring once. Sequences were derived from PBMCs, mostly from graft donor cells, sampled 180 days after TCRalphabeta/CD19-depleted stem cell transplant. The receptors stem from a female patient between 2 and 15 years old who had a stem cell transplant for aplastic anemia, so the T cells may come from the graft donor.

The V and J genes are TRBV2 and TRBJ2-7, with D perhaps matching TRBD2 (6 bases). CDR3 length: 12 amino acids. In germline, CDR1 is SNHLY, CDR2 FYNNEI. Deletions cut 7 bases from V and 5 bases from J, with 12 bases between. CDR3 sequence: CASKTRTDEQYV. Written as DNA, the CDR3 is TGTGCCAGCAAGACTAGAACTGACGAGCAGTACGTC.

The chain couples TRBV30 to TRBJ2-7; maybe TRBD1 (5 bases). The CDR3 spans 13 residues. Trimming shortened V by 1 base and J by 3 bases, and 10 bases separated the two germline ends. Germline CDR1 and CDR2: GTSNPN and SVGIG (reference sequence). CDR3 loop: CAWSAGFHYEQYV. The DNA for the CDR3 is TGTGCCTGGAGTGCAGGGTTCCACTACGAGCAGTACGTC.